Included here is one T cell receptor (beta chain) sequence, with context. No antigen is known for it. Between the mid-2010s and the late 2010s, patients underwent resection in Japan or China. The data were obtained in a study of immune evolution from preneoplasia to lung adenocarcinoma. Study outcomes and limitations: From normal lung to invasive adenocarcinoma, top clone frequencies appeared to decrease. Clonality was highest in normal lung, lower in later-stage lesions apparently.

Profiling relied on immunoSEQ multiplex PCR, and the TCRdb table lists in-frame clones only, not all of them. Here the sample spans fewer than 4,500 clones, approximately 50% being singletons. The CDR3 is made up of 18 amino acids. Trimming shortened V by 0 bases and J by 0 bases, and 17 bases separated the two germline ends. CDR1 and CDR2 (germline): MGHRA, YSYEKL. The receptor comes from a person aged 45 to 59 with lung adenocarcinoma. The sequenced sample was FFPE normal lung tissue adjacent to the tumor. This sequence joins TRBV4-1 and TRBJ1-1; D is possibly TRBD1 (5 bases). CDR3 sequence (DNA): TGCGCCAGCAGCCAAGATACCTTTTCGACAGAGCTGAACACTGAAGCTTTCTTT. This gives the protein CASSQDTFSTELNTEAFF.